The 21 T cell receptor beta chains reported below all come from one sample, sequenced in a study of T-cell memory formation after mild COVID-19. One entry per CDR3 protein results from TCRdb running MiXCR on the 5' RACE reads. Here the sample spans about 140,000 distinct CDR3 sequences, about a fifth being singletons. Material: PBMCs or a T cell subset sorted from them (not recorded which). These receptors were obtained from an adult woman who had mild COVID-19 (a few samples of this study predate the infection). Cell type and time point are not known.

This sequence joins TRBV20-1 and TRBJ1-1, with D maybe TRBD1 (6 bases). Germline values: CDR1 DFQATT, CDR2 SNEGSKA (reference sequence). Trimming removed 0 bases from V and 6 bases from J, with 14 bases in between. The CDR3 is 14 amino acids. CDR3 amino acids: CSARDWGARAEAFF. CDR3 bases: TGCAGTGCTAGAGATTGGGGGGCTCGGGCTGAAGCTTTCTTT.

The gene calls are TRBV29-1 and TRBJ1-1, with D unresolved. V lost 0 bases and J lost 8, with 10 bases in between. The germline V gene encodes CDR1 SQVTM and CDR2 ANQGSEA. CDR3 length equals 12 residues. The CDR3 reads CSVEERRSEAFF. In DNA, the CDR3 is TGCAGCGTTGAAGAGAGACGGAGCGAAGCTTTCTTT.

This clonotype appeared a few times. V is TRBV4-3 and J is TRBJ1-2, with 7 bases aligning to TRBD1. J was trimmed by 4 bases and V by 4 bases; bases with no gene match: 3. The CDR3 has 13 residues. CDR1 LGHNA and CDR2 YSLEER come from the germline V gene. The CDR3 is CASSPQGTYGYTF. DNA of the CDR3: TGCGCCAGCAGCCCACAGGGGACCTATGGCTACACCTTC.

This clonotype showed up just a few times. The CDR3 reads CASCSGTNTGELFF. CDR3 DNA sequence: TGCGCCAGCTGCTCAGGGACGAACACCGGGGAGCTGTTTTTT. The gene calls are TRBV5-1 and TRBJ2-2; D possibly corresponds to TRBD1 (5 bases). The CDR3 covers 14 residues. Germline CDR1 SGHRS, CDR2 YFSETQ. V was shortened by 7 bases and J by 0 bases, with 10 bases between the two germline ends. The variable domain in full, completed from reference TRBV5-1 and TRBJ2-2, reads KAGVTQTPRYLIKTRGQQVTLSCSPISGHRSVSWYQQTPGQGLQFLFEYFSETQRNKGNFPGRFSGRQFSNSRSEMNVSTLELGDSALYLCASCSGTNTGELFFGEGSRLTVL.

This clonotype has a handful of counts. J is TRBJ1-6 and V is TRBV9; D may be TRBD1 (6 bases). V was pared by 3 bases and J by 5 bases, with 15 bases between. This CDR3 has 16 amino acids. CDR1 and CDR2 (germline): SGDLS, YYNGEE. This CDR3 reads CASSEEQGINNSPLHF. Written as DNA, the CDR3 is TGTGCCAGCAGCGAAGAACAGGGAATTAATAATTCACCCCTCCACTTT.

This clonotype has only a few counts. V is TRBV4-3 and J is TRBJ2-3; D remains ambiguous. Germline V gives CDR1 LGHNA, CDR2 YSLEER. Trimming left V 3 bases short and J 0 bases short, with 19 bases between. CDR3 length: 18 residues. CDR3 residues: CASSQTPGLGLSTDTQYF. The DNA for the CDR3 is TGCGCCAGCAGCCAGACGCCGGGCCTCGGATTGAGCACAGATACGCAGTATTTT.

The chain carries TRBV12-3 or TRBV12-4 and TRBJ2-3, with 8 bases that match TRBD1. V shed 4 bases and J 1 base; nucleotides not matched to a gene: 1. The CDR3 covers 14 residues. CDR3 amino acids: CASSWGQGTDTQYF. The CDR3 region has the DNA TGTGCCAGCAGTTGGGGACAGGGCACAGATACGCAGTATTTT.

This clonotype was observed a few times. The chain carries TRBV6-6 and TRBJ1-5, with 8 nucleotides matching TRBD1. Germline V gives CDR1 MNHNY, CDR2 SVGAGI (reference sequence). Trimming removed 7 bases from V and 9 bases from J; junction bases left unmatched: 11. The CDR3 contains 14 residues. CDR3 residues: CASTSGGTYRPQHF. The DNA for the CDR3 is TGTGCCAGCACCTCAGGGGGCACCTATCGGCCCCAGCATTTT.

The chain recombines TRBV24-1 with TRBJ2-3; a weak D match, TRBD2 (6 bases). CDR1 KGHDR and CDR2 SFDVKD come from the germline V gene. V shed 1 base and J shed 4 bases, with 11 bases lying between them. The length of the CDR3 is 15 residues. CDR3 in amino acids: CATSDFRGSADTQYF. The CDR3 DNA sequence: TGTGCCACCAGTGATTTCCGGGGGTCCGCAGATACGCAGTATTTT.

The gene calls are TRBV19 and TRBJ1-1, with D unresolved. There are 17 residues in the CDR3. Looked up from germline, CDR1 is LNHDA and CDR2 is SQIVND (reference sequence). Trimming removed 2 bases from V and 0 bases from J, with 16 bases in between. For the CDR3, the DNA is TGTGCCAGTAGTATACAACCCCAGGCGATTATGAACACTGAAGCTTTCTTT. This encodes CASSIQPQAIMNTEAFF.

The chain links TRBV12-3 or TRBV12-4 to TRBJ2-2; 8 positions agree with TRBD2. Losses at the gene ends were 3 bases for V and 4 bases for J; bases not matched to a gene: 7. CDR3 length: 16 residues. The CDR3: CASSFTGTSSTGELFF. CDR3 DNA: TGTGCCAGCAGTTTTACCGGGACTAGTAGCACCGGGGAGCTGTTTTTT.

The CDR3 loop reads CASSTAQGRGPQHF. The CDR3 coding sequence is TGTGCCAGCAGCACTGCACAGGGGAGAGGGCCCCAGCATTTT. The genes are TRBV7-9 and TRBJ1-5; TRBD1 aligns across 7 bases. Trimming cost V 5 bases and J 9 bases; bases outside gene matches: 10. This CDR3 spans 14 amino acids. The germline gives CDR1 SEHNR, CDR2 FQNEAQ (reference sequence).

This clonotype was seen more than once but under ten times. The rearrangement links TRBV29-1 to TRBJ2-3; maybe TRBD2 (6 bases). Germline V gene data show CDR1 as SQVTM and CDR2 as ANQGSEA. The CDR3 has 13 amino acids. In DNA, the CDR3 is TGCAGTCTCCGGGGGTCCCTCGCAGATACGCAGTATTTT. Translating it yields CSLRGSLADTQYF.

The CDR3 region is CASRLGGDNTEAFF. The CDR3 bases are TGCGCCAGCAGATTAGGAGGGGACAACACTGAAGCTTTCTTT. V is TRBV5-1 and J is TRBJ1-1, with a possible D match to TRBD1 (5 bases). The CDR3 extends over 14 amino acids. Germline CDR1 is SGHRS and CDR2 is YFSETQ. V was trimmed by 5 bases and J by 2 bases, leaving 13 bases between them.

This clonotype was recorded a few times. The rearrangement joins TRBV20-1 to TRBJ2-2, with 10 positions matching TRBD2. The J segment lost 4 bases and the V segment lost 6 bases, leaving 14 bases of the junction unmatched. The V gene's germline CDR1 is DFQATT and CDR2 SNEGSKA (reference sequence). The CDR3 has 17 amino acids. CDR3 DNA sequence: TGCAGTGCGCGGCTAGCGGGAGCGGGTTTATCCACCGGGGAGCTGTTTTTT. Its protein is CSARLAGAGLSTGELFF.

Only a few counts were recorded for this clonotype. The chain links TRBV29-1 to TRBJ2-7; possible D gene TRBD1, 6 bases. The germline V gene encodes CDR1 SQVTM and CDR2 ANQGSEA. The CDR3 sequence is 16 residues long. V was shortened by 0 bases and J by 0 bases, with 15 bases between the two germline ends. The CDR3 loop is CSVEDWPRGDSYEQYF. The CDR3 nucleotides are TGCAGCGTTGAAGATTGGCCCAGGGGCGACTCCTACGAGCAGTACTTC.

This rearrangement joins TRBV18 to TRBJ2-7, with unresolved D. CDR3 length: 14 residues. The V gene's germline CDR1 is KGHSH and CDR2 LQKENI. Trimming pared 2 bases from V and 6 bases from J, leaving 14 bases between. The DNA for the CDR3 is TGTGCCAGCTCACCAGGCACCCTTTTTAGCGAGCAGTACTTC. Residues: CASSPGTLFSEQYF.

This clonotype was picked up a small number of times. CDR3 amino acids: CASSQGSSYNEQFF. CDR3 nucleotides: TGTGCCAGCAGCCAGGGTAGCTCCTACAATGAGCAGTTCTTC. The chain recombines TRBV3-1 with TRBJ2-1; D call uncertain. Trimming left V 3 bases short and J 0 bases short, with 6 bases between. Germline CDR1 is LGHDT and CDR2 is YNNKEL (reference sequence). The CDR3 extends over 14 amino acids.

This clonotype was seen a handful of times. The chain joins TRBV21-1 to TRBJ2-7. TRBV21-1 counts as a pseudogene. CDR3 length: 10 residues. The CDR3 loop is CASSKTVQYF. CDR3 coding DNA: TGTGCCAGCAGCAAAACGGTACAGTACTTC.

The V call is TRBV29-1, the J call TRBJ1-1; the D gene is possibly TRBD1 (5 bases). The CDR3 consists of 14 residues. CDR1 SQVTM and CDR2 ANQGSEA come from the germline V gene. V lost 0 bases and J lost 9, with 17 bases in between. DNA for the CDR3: TGCAGCGTTGAAGATCAAGGGACGGGAGCGAAAGCTTTCTTT. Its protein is CSVEDQGTGAKAFF.

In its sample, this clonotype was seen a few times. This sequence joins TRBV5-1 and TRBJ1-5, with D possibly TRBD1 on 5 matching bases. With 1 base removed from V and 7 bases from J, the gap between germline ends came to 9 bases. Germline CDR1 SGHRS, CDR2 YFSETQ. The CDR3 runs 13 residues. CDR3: CASSLSGPQPQHF. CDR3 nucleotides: TGCGCCAGCAGCTTGTCAGGGCCCCAGCCCCAGCATTTT.